These 29 T cell receptor beta chains came from one sample sequenced in a study of blood T cell repertoires in COVID-19. Clones were read by immunoSEQ multiplex PCR, and TCRdb kept only the in-frame ones, dropping some. The sample records about 50,000 clones, 86% being singletons. The sequencing sample was made of PBMCs or T cells enriched from blood (not recorded which). The receptor source for this set is a woman aged 45-65 years who had recovered from COVID-19.

This rearrangement joins TRBV5-4 to TRBJ2-3, with TRBD2 as a possible D gene (7 bases). The CDR3 extends over 15 amino acids. CDR1 is SGHNT and CDR2 is YYREEE in the germline V gene (reference sequence). V dropped 4 bases and J dropped 4 bases, with 16 bases sitting between them. CDR3 loop: CASSRRGAGSDTQYF. CDR3 coding DNA: TGTGCCAGCAGCCGCCGGGGGGCCGGCTCAGATACGCAGTATTTT.

The rearrangement uses TRBV3-1 (or the pseudogene TRBV3-2) and TRBJ2-1; D not certain. The germline CDR1 and CDR2 sequences are LGHDT and YNNKEL (reference sequence). This CDR3 contains 11 residues. The V end was cut by 3 bases, the J end by 12 bases, with 9 bases between. CDR3 DNA: TGTGCCAGCAGCCAGGCGGCCGCGCAGTTCTTC. Protein: CASSQAAAQFF.

The chain recombines TRBV6-5 with TRBJ2-7; D is unclear. From germline, CDR1 is MNHEY and CDR2 SVGAGI. Between the trimmed V and J ends, which lost 5 bases and 0 bases, there was a span of 5 bases. The CDR3 has 12 amino acids. The CDR3 DNA reads TGTGCCAGCAGTCCAGGCTCCTACGAGCAGTACTTC. It specifies CASSPGSYEQYF.

The genes are TRBV13 and TRBJ1-5; D unclear. V gave up 5 bases and J gave up 4 bases, with 12 bases separating them. Germline lookup yields CDR1 PRHDT and CDR2 FYEKMQ (reference sequence). This CDR3 is 14 amino acids long. In DNA form, the CDR3 reads TGTGCCAGCAGCACCCGGACGGGAAATCAGCCCCAGCATTTT. Its protein product is CASSTRTGNQPQHF.

V is TRBV7-3 and J is TRBJ2-1; 16 bases line up with TRBD2. After removal of 5 bases from V and 8 bases from J, the junction contained 6 bases not matched to a gene. CDR3 size: 16 residues. Germline assignment: CDR1 SGHTA and CDR2 FQGTGA. The CDR3 bases are TGTGCCAGCAGCCAGGGACTAGCGGGGGGGCTGGATGAGCAGTTCTTC. It encodes CASSQGLAGGLDEQFF. Together with reference TRBV7-3 and TRBJ2-1, the CDR3 gives the full variable domain: GAGVSQTPSNKVTEKGKYVELRCDPISGHTALYWYRQSLGQGPEFLIYFQGTGAADDSGLPNDRFFAVRPEGSVSTLKIQRTERGDSAVYLCASSQGLAGGLDEQFFGPGTRLTVL.

The V call is TRBV5-5, the J call TRBJ2-1, with 8 bases that match TRBD1. Germline CDR1 and CDR2: SGHKS and YYEKEE (reference sequence). V lost 2 bases, J lost 0 bases, and 1 base stayed unmatched. The CDR3 length is 15 residues. The CDR3 DNA follows: TGTGCCAGCAGCTTTCAGGGGGCCTCCTACAATGAGCAGTTCTTC. Amino acid sequence: CASSFQGASYNEQFF.

The V gene is TRBV14, the J gene TRBJ2-5; D may be TRBD2 (5 bases). The V end lost 1 base, the J end lost 4 bases, and 13 bases lay between the germline ends. The CDR3 sequence is 15 residues long. From germline, CDR1 is SGHDN and CDR2 FVKESK. The CDR3 region has the DNA TGTGCCAGCAGCCAAGTAGGCCGTCGGGGAGAGACCCAGTACTTC. It specifies CASSQVGRRGETQYF.

The J gene is TRBJ2-3, the V gene TRBV7-2; TRBD1 aligns across 9 bases. CDR1 and CDR2 (germline): SGHTA, FQGNSA. V lost 5 bases to trimming and J lost 3 bases; unmatched junction nucleotides: 6. The CDR3 is 15 amino acids. CDR3 DNA: TGTGCCAGCAGCCCCCCGGGACAGGGTACAGATACGCAGTATTTT. Translating it yields CASSPPGQGTDTQYF.

DNA of the CDR3: TGTGCCAGCAGCTCGAACAGCGGGGGGGGCCCCTACGAGCAGTACTTC. This gives the protein CASSSNSGGGPYEQYF. The genes are TRBV7-2 and TRBJ2-7; TRBD2 matches at 10 bases. Germline V lookup: CDR1 SGHTA, CDR2 FQGNSA. The CDR3 spans 16 residues. V dropped 4 bases and J dropped 2; count of bases not matched to a gene: 8.

The CDR3 region has the DNA TGTGCCAGCAGCTTAGAAGGGGAAGTTGCTGAAGCTTTCTTT. Amino acid sequence: CASSLEGEVAEAFF. This chain connects TRBV7-9 to TRBJ1-1, with a weak D call TRBD1 (5 bases). CDR3 size: 14 residues. Germline V gene lookup returns CDR1 SEHNR and CDR2 FQNEAQ (reference sequence). V lost 1 base, J lost 6 bases, and 12 bases lay in between.

This clone showed up just a few times. The chain links TRBV7-9 to TRBJ1-5; TRBD1 matches 7 bases. Looked up from germline, CDR1 is SEHNR and CDR2 is FQNEAQ (reference sequence). The CDR3 sequence is 17 residues long. Unmatched junction bases numbered 8, after V lost 3 bases and J lost 0 bases. CDR3 in amino acids: CASSLETGADSNQPQHF. The CDR3 DNA follows: TGTGCCAGCAGCTTGGAAACAGGGGCTGATAGCAATCAGCCCCAGCATTTT.

This chain joins TRBV2 and TRBJ1-1; D might be TRBD1 (6 bases). The CDR3 runs to 14 residues. CDR1 SNHLY and CDR2 FYNNEI come from the germline V gene. Trimming took off 4 bases at V and 5 bases at J, with 14 bases between the two ends. CDR3 bases: TGTGCCAGCAGTGGAGGTATGAGGGGGACTGAAGCTTTCTTT. Protein sequence: CASSGGMRGTEAFF.

The V gene is TRBV3-1 (or the pseudogene TRBV3-2), the J gene TRBJ1-2; a possible D gene is TRBD1 (5 bases). There are 11 residues in the CDR3. Germline CDR1 and CDR2: LGHDT and YNNKEL (reference sequence). V dropped 4 bases and J dropped 9 bases, with 9 bases sitting between them. The CDR3 DNA sequence: TGTGCCAGCAGCCTGACAGATCGCTACACCTTC. Encoded protein: CASSLTDRYTF.

In its sample, this clone was seen once. This chain connects TRBV5-1 to TRBJ2-5, with D hard to call. The germline V gene has CDR1 SGHRS and CDR2 YFSETQ. The CDR3 contains 15 residues. Trimming cost V 2 bases and J 5 bases, with 16 bases left between them. CDR3: CASSFVKNPRETQYF. In nucleotides, the CDR3 is TGCGCCAGCAGCTTCGTTAAGAATCCGCGGGAGACCCAGTACTTC.

This rearrangement joins TRBV7-2 to TRBJ1-3, with D unresolved. Between the trimmed V and J ends, which lost 1 base and 4 bases, there was a span of 8 bases. CDR1 and CDR2 from the germline V gene are SGHTA and FQGNSA. CDR3 length equals 14 residues. The CDR3 region has the DNA TGTGCCAGCAGCTTAGATACCAGGGGAAACACCATATATTTT. Its protein product is CASSLDTRGNTIYF.

This clone has more than one count but fewer than ten. The chain recombines TRBV10-1 with TRBJ1-1; 9 bases align to TRBD1. Unmatched junction bases numbered 3, after V lost 0 bases and J lost 1 base. The CDR3 is made up of 16 amino acids. Germline V gene data show CDR1 as WNHNN and CDR2 as SYGVQD (reference sequence). CDR3 loop: CASSESMGQGNTEAFF. In DNA, the CDR3 is TGCGCCAGCAGTGAGTCGATGGGACAGGGGAACACTGAAGCTTTCTTT.

This sequence joins TRBV11-1 and TRBJ1-5; D may be TRBD1 (5 bases). In germline, CDR1 is SGHAT, CDR2 FQDESV (reference sequence). The ends were cut back, 5 bases at V and 4 bases at J, with 9 bases in the middle. CDR3 length: 13 residues. CDR3 amino acids: CASSRQSNQPQHF. As DNA, the CDR3 is TGTGCCAGCAGCCGACAGTCTAATCAGCCCCAGCATTTT.

This chain connects TRBV7-2 to TRBJ2-5; 7 positions agree with TRBD1. Losses at the gene ends were 3 bases for V and 6 bases for J; bases not matched to a gene: 13. This CDR3 comprises 16 residues. The germline V gene encodes CDR1 SGHTA and CDR2 FQGNSA. In nucleotides, the CDR3 is TGTGCCAGCAGCTTGGATTCGATAGGGGGCATGAAGACCCAGTACTTC. This sequence encodes CASSLDSIGGMKTQYF.

The chain recombines TRBV18 with TRBJ2-2; maybe TRBD1 (5 bases). This CDR3 has 16 residues. The V end lost 0 bases, the J end lost 1 base, and 9 bases lay between the germline ends. From germline, CDR1 is KGHSH and CDR2 LQKENI. CDR3 DNA sequence: TGTGCCAGCTCACCACCTGGCAGGGTGAACACCGGGGAGCTGTTTTTT. This codes for CASSPPGRVNTGELFF.

Notes on this clone: The sample has other DNA sequences that encode this CDR3 too. The chain has TRBV12-3 or TRBV12-4 and TRBJ1-5, with D tentatively TRBD1 (5 bases). Trimming took off 2 bases at V and 5 bases at J, with 7 bases between the two ends. The CDR3 loop spans 13 amino acids. Here the CDR3 DNA reads TGTGCCAGCAGTTTAACAGGAGATCAGCCCCAGCATTTT. This sequence encodes CASSLTGDQPQHF.

The gene calls are TRBV28 and TRBJ1-5; tentative D call: TRBD1 (6 bases). Germline V gene lookup returns CDR1 MDHEN and CDR2 SYDVKM. Trimming shortened V by 10 bases and J by 0 bases, and 22 bases separated the two germline ends. The CDR3 extends over 17 amino acids. CDR3 in DNA: TGTGCCACCTATGGGCCCAGCAGGGGACATAGCAATCAGCCCCAGCATTTT. Translated, it gives CATYGPSRGHSNQPQHF. Full variable domain (outside the CDR3, taken from reference TRBV28 and TRBJ1-5): DVKVTQSSRYLVKRTGEKVFLECVQDMDHENMFWYRQDPGLGLRLIYFSYDVKMKEKGDIPEGYSVSREKKERFSLILESASTNQTSMYLCATYGPSRGHSNQPQHFGDGTRLSIL.

This clone was recorded once. The gene calls are TRBV28 and TRBJ2-3; D is uncertain. Germline V gives CDR1 MDHEN, CDR2 SYDVKM. Between the trimmed V and J ends, which lost 5 bases and 3 bases, there was a span of 9 bases. The CDR3 runs 13 residues. The CDR3 coding sequence is TGTGCCAGCAGTCCGACCGGGACAGATACGCAGTATTTT. Amino acid sequence: CASSPTGTDTQYF.

In this sample, this clone turned up once. The rearrangement joins TRBV9 to TRBJ2-1, with D possibly matching TRBD2 (6 bases). This CDR3 has 14 amino acids. The V and J ends lost 5 bases and 1 base respectively, with 10 bases between them. CDR1 is SGDLS and CDR2 is YYNGEE in the germline V gene. This CDR3 is CASSSGSSYNEQFF. Written as DNA, the CDR3 is TGTGCCAGCAGTAGCGGTTCATCCTACAATGAGCAGTTCTTC.

This chain joins TRBV14 and TRBJ2-1, with D tentatively TRBD1 (6 bases). The V gene's germline CDR1 is SGHDN and CDR2 FVKESK. Between the trimmed V and J ends, which lost 8 bases and 7 bases, there was a span of 15 bases. This CDR3 region has 13 residues. Here the CDR3 DNA reads TGTGCCAGCGGGTCAGGGGCTTTTAATGAGCAGTTCTTC. It specifies CASGSGAFNEQFF.

The gene calls are TRBV29-1 and TRBJ2-1, with D uncertain. The germline V gene encodes CDR1 SQVTM and CDR2 ANQGSEA. V was pared by 3 bases and J by 4 bases, with 13 bases between. This CDR3 contains 14 residues. As DNA, the CDR3 is TGCAGCGTTGAGGTCAGTTTTTTTTACAATGAGCAGTTCTTC. This gives the protein CSVEVSFFYNEQFF.

The genes are TRBV5-1 and TRBJ1-1; maybe TRBD1 (6 bases). The CDR3 length is 17 residues. Trimming took off 3 bases at V and 0 bases at J, with 18 bases between the two ends. Germline CDR1 is SGHRS and CDR2 is YFSETQ. CDR3 in amino acids: CASSSGQPKFMNTEAFF. In nucleotides, the CDR3 is TGCGCCAGCAGCTCAGGACAGCCTAAATTCATGAACACTGAAGCTTTCTTT.

A single count supports this clone. This chain connects TRBV28 to TRBJ2-7; 10 bases map to TRBD1. CDR3 size: 16 residues. Germline V CDR1 and CDR2: MDHEN, SYDVKM. The V and J ends lost 3 bases and 4 bases, in that order; junction bases with no gene match: 9. CDR3 nucleotides: TGTGCCAGCAGTTTCGCATCCGGGACAGGGGTTTACGAGCAGTACTTC. Translation: CASSFASGTGVYEQYF.

V is TRBV28 and J is TRBJ2-7; 8 positions match TRBD1. Losses at the gene ends were 5 bases for V and 3 bases for J; bases not matched to a gene: 6. The germline gives CDR1 MDHEN, CDR2 SYDVKM. The CDR3 spans 14 residues. The CDR3 coding sequence is TGTGCCAGCAGTCCAGAGACAGGGGACTACGAGCAGTACTTC. As protein: CASSPETGDYEQYF.

The chain couples TRBV9 to TRBJ2-1; 9 positions agree with TRBD2. Trimming at V came to 5 bases and at J to 4 bases, leaving 7 bases not matched to a gene. The CDR3 sequence is 15 residues long. Germline CDR1 and CDR2: SGDLS and YYNGEE. Here the CDR3 reads CASSLSGGEYNEQFF. CDR3 sequence (DNA): TGTGCCAGCAGTCTTAGCGGGGGTGAATACAATGAGCAGTTCTTC.